This TCR beta chain was documented in a study of T cell changes during pregnancy in multiple sclerosis. This clone was seen only once. CDR1 and CDR2 from the germline V gene are SGHRS and YFSETQ. Unmatched junction bases numbered 3, after V lost 3 bases and J lost 6 bases. The CDR3 is 14 residues long. Sequencing was performed with immunoSEQ multiplex PCR; in TCRdb, only in-frame clones are kept and a portion is missing. The sample has under 70,000 clones, roughly 94% seen once. The V gene is TRBV5-1, the J gene TRBJ2-1; 10 nucleotides align to TRBD2. Sequenced material: CD8+ T cells from peripheral blood mononuclear cells, taken after pregnancy. The TCR sequence derives from a female donor with multiple sclerosis, enrolled in a pregnancy study. The CDR3 nucleotides read TGCGCCAGCAGCTCCAGCGGGAGGGCCAATGAGCAGTTCTTC. Its translation is CASSSSGRANEQFF.